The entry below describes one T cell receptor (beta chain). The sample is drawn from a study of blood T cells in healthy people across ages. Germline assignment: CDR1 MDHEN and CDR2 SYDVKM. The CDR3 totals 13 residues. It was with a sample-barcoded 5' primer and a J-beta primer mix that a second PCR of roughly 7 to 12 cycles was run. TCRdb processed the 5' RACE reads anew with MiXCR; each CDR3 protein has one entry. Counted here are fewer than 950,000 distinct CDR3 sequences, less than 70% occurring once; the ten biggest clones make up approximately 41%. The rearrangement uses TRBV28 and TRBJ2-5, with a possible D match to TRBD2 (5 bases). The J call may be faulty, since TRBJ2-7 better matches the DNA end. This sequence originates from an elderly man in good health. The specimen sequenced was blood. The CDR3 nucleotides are TGTGCCAGCAGGATAACCAGGACTTACGAGCAGTACTTC. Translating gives CASRITRTYEQYF.